This TCR beta chain originates from a study of CD8+ T cells in alopecia areata. The wider study: Tofacitinib lasted 6 to 18 months, then 6 months off drug. Scoring of treated patients' severity used the percentage of affected scalp area.

Study results and caveats: Many expanded lesional clones stayed in scalp and blood while on tofacitinib.

Treatment meaning: oral pan-JAK inhibitor, 5-10 mg twice daily. The CDR3 length is 17 residues. The germline CDR1 and CDR2 sequences are SGHDT and YYEEEE. The V end lost 3 bases, the J end lost 0 bases, and 16 bases lay between the germline ends. In the case of this clone: Its target is unknown.

Extracted from the samples, RNA was reverse transcribed into cDNA to serve as the sequencing template. Profiled with immunoSEQ multiplex PCR; TCRdb holds only in-frame clones, not every one. Of around 300,000 clones listed, 60% are singletons. The sequencing used CD4+ T cells sorted from blood, collected between weeks 51 and 52, from a patient treated with tofacitinib. The J gene is TRBJ2-1, the V gene TRBV5-6, with a tentative D call TRBD2 (7 bases). The source is a human donor with alopecia areata. This CDR3 is CASSSLPGGSSYNEQFF. The CDR3 DNA follows: TGTGCCAGCAGCTCCCTTCCGGGGGGCAGCTCCTACAATGAGCAGTTCTTC.